The entry below describes one T cell receptor beta chain. Between the trimmed V and J ends, which lost 5 bases and 4 bases, there was a span of 6 bases. The CDR3 extends over 11 amino acids. Germline V gene data show CDR1 as SGHRS and CDR2 as YFSETQ. This specimen belongs to a study of OX40 agonist ivuxolimab in advanced cancers. Study-level background: Ivuxolimab, which patients received intravenously every 2 weeks, was dosed at 0.01 to 10 mg/kg.

TCRdb keeps only in-frame clones here, not all; method: immunoSEQ multiplex PCR. The table lists about 80,000 clones, 80% to 90% of them singletons, with 5.5% to 7% in the top ten. This receptor was taken from an adult with an advanced solid tumor such as melanoma, head and neck, liver or kidney cancer. This specimen was CD4+ or CD8+ T cells sorted from blood, taken in a trial of the OX40 agonist ivuxolimab. This sequence joins TRBV5-1 and TRBJ2-5; the D gene could be TRBD1 or TRBD2 (5 bases each). DNA of the CDR3: TGCGCCAGCAGGGGGACAGAGACCCAGTACTTC. This codes for CASRGTETQYF.